This T cell receptor beta chain was sequenced in a study of blood T cells in healthy people across ages. It was with a sample-barcoded 5' primer and a J-beta primer mix that a second PCR of about 7 to 12 cycles was run. TCRdb reprocessed the 5' RACE reads via MiXCR and lists one record per CDR3 protein. Of over 1,200,000 distinct CDR3 sequences listed, around 59% were seen once; the top ten hold 6.7%. Sample: blood. The origin of this receptor is a man aged 18 to 30 in good health.

The DNA for the CDR3 is TGTGCCAGCAGCCTGGGACCGAGACCCTACGAGCAGTACTTC. Its protein product is CASSLGPRPYEQYF. The chain has TRBV3-1 and TRBJ2-7, with D perhaps given as TRBD1 or TRBD2 (5 bases each). The CDR3 is 14 residues long. The V gene lost 4 bases and the J gene lost 2 bases, with 12 bases spanning the gap. CDR1 is LGHDT and CDR2 is YNNKEL in the germline V gene (reference sequence).